This TCR beta chain came from a study of technical replicates of blood from several donors. TCRdb keeps only in-frame clones here, not all; method: immunoSEQ multiplex PCR. The sample consists of fewer than 70,000 clones, approximately 86% of them appearing once. The TCR was taken from a human donor in good health. Some clones in this sample may be carry-over from other donors' samples. Input material: PBMCs.

This chain's CDR3 is CASSLIGQGKGEQYF. The CDR3 DNA reads as TGTGCCAGCAGTCTCATCGGACAGGGGAAGGGCGAGCAGTACTTC. The rearrangement uses TRBV2 and TRBJ2-7; 9 bases match TRBD1. The V segment lost 5 bases and the J segment 6 bases; nucleotides outside the gene matches: 11. CDR1 and CDR2 from the germline V gene are SNHLY and FYNNEI. This CDR3 has 15 residues.